The clone carrying this TCR beta chain appeared a few times. The antigen is unknown. The naive CD8 population came from CD45RO-negative cells selected for CCR7, without terminally differentiated effector memory CD45RA+ cells. These data come from a study of shared clonotypes between healthy human individuals. Study-wide findings and caveats: The study drew on few donors, limiting represented genetic and exposure-history diversity. Investigators collected only blood, and repertoires in tissues likely differ. Clonotypes shared by all four donors outscored non-shared clonotypes in generation probability.

The CDR3 has 16 amino acids. The assay was carried out at the deep level. Method: immunoSEQ multiplex PCR; TCRdb's copy keeps in-frame clones and lacks some. In the table there are about 580,000 clones, roughly 98% of which are singletons. The chain joins TRBV12-2 to TRBJ1-1; whether TRBD1, the table's D call, matches the DNA was not checked. TRBV12-2 constitutes a pseudogene. The sequencing sample was made of naive CD8+ T cells sorted from blood. The clonotype was recovered from a man aged 30-40 years in good health. The CDR3 DNA sequence: TGTGCAAGTCGCTTAGCGCTAGGGACAGGGAACACTGAAGCTTTCTTT. Translating it yields CASRLALGTGNTEAFF.